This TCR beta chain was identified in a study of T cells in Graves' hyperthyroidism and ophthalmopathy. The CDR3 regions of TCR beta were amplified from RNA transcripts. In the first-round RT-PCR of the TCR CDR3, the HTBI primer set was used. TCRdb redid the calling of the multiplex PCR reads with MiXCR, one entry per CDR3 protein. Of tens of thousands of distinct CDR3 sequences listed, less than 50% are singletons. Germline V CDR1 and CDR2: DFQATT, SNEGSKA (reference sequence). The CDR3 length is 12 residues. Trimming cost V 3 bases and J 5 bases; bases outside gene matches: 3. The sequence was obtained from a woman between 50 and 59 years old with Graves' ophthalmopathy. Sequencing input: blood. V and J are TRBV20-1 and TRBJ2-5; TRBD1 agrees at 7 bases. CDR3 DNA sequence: TGCAGTGCTAGTCCCAGGGGGGAGACCCAGTACTTC. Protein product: CSASPRGETQYF.